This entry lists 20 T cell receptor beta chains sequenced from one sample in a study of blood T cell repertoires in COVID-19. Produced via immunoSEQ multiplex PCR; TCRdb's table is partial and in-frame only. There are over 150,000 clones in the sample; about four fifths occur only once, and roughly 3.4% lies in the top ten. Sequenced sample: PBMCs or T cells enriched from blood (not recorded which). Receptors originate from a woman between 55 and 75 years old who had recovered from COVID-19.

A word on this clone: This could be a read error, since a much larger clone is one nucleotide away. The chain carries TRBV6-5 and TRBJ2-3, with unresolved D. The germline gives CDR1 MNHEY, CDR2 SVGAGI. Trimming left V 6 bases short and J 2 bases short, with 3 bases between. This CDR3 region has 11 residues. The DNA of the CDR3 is TGTGCCAGCAGCCTCACAGATACGCAGTATTTT. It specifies CASSLTDTQYF.

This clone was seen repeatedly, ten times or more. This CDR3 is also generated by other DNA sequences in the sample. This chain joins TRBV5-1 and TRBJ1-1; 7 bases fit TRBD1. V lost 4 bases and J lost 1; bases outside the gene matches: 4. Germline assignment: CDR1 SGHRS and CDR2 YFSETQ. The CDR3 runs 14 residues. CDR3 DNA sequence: TGCGCCAGCAGCCCTCAGGGGGGGAACACTGAAGCTTTCTTT. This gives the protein CASSPQGGNTEAFF.

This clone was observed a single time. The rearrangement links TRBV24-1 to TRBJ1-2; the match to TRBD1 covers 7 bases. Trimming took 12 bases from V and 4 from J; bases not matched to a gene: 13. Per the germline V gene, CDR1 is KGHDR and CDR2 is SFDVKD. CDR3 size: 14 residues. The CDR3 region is CAVSPRDSPYGYTF. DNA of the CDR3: TGTGCCGTTTCCCCCCGGGACAGCCCCTATGGCTACACCTTC.

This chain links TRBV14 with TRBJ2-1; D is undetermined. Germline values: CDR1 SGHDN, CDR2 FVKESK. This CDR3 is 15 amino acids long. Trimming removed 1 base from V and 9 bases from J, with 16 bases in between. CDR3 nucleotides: TGTGCCAGCAGCCAAGCATCCCAGGCCGGATTTGAGCAGTTCTTC. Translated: CASSQASQAGFEQFF.

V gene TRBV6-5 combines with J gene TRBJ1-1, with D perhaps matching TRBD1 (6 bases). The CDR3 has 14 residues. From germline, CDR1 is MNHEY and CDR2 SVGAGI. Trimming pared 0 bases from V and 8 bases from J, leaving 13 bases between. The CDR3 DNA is TGTGCCAGCAGTTACTCGTCAGGGGTCTCCGAAGCTTTCTTT. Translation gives CASSYSSGVSEAFF.

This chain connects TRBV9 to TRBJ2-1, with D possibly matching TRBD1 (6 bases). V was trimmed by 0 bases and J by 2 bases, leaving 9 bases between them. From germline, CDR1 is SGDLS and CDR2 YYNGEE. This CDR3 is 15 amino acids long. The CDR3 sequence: CASSVGQGPYNEQFF. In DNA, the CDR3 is TGTGCCAGCAGCGTAGGGCAGGGGCCCTACAATGAGCAGTTCTTC.

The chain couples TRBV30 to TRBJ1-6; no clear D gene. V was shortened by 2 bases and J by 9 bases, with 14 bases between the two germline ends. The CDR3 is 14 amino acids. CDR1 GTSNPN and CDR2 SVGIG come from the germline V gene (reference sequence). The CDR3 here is CAWSIEGLSSPLHF. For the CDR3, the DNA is TGTGCCTGGAGTATTGAGGGATTAAGTTCACCCCTCCACTTT.

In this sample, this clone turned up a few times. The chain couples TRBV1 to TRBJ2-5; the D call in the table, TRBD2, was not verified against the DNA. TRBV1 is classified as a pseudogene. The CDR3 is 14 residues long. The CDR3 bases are TGCACCAGCAGTTGCCGGGACTTCCAAGAGACCCAGTACTTC. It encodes CTSSCRDFQETQYF.

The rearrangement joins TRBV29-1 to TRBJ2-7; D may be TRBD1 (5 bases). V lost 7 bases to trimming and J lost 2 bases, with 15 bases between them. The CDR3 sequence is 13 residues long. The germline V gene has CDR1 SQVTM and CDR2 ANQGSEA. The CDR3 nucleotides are TGCAGCGCAACGACAGCTGAGACCTACGAGCAGTACTTC. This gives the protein CSATTAETYEQYF.

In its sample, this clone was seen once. CDR3 loop: CASSLVWRGAAKNIQYF. The CDR3 coding sequence is TGTGCCAGCAGTTTGGTGTGGCGGGGGGCCGCCAAAAACATTCAGTACTTC. V usage is TRBV27 and J usage is TRBJ2-4; 8 bases line up with TRBD2. V dropped 3 bases and J dropped 1; count of bases not matched to a gene: 8. CDR1 and CDR2 (germline): MNHEY, SMNVEV (reference sequence). This CDR3 has 17 amino acids.

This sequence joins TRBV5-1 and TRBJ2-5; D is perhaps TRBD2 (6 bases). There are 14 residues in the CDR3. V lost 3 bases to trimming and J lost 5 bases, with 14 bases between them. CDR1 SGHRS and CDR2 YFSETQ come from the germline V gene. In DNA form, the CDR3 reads TGCGCCAGCAGCTCGGCGGGGTCCCGGGAGACCCAGTACTTC. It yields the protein CASSSAGSRETQYF.

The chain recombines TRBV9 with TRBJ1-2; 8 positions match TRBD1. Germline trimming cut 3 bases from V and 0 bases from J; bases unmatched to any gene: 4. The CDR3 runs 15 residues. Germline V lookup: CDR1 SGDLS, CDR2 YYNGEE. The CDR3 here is CASSEQGGANYGYTF. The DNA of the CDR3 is TGTGCCAGCAGCGAACAGGGGGGCGCTAACTATGGCTACACCTTC.

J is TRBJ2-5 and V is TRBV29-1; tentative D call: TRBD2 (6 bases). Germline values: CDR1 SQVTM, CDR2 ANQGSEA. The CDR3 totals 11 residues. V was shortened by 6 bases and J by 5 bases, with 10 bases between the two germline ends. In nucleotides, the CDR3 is TGCAGCGTCGGGACTGGGGAGACCCAGTACTTC. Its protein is CSVGTGETQYF. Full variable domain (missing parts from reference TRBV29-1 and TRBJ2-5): SAVISQKPSRDICQRGTSLTIQCQVDSQVTMMFWYRQQPGQSLTLIATANQGSEATYESGFVIDKFPISRPNLTFSTLTVSNMSPEDSSIYLCSVGTGETQYFGPGTRLLVL.

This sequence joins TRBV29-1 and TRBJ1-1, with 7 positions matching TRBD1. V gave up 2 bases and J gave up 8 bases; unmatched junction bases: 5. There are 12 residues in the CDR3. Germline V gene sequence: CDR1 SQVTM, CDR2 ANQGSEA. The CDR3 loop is CSVERQGAEAFF. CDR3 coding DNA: TGCAGCGTTGAAAGACAGGGTGCCGAAGCTTTCTTT. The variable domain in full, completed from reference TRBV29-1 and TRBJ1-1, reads SAVISQKPSRDICQRGTSLTIQCQVDSQVTMMFWYRQQPGQSLTLIATANQGSEATYESGFVIDKFPISRPNLTFSTLTVSNMSPEDSSIYLCSVERQGAEAFFGQGTRLTVV.

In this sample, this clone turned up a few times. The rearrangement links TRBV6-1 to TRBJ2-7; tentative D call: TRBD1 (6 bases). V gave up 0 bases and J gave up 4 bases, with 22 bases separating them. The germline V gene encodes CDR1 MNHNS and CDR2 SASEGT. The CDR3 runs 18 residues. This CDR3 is CASSEAIAGVSFMYEQYF. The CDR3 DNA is TGTGCCAGCAGTGAAGCAATCGCAGGGGTCTCCTTCATGTACGAGCAGTACTTC.

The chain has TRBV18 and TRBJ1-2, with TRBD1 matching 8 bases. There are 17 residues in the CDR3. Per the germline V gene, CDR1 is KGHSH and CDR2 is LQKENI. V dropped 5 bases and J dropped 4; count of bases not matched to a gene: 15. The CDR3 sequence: CASSLYPVGQAGYGYTF. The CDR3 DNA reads TGTGCCAGCTCATTATACCCAGTGGGACAGGCGGGCTATGGCTACACCTTC.

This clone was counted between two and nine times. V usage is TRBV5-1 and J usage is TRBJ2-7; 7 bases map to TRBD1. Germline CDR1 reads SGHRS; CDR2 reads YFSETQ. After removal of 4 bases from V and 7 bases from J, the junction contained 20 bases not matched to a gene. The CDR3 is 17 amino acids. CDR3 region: CASSLPEGARAYGEQYF. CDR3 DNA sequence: TGCGCCAGCAGCCTCCCAGAGGGGGCGAGGGCCTATGGGGAGCAGTACTTC.

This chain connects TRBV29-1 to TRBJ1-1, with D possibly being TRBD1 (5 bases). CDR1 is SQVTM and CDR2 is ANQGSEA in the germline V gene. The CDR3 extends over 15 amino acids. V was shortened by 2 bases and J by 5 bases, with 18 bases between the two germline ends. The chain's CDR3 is CSVENLLGGLTEAFF. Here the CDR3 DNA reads TGCAGCGTTGAAAACCTCTTGGGGGGGTTGACTGAAGCTTTCTTT.

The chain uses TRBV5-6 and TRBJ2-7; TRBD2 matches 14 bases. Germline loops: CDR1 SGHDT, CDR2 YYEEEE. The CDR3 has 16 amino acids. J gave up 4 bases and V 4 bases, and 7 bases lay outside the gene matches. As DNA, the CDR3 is TGTGCCAGCAGCCGGACTAGCGGGGGGCTAATATACGAGCAGTACTTC. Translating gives CASSRTSGGLIYEQYF.

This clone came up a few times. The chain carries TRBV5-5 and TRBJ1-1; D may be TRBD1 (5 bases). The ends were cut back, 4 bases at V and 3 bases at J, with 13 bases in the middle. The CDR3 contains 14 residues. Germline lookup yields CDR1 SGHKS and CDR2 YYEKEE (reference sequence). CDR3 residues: CASSPAGGHTEAFF. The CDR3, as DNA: TGTGCCAGCAGCCCGGCCGGGGGACACACTGAAGCTTTCTTT.